These T cell receptor beta chains were read from a single sample in a study of cytomegalovirus exposure and HLA in healthy donors. Sequencing was performed with immunoSEQ multiplex PCR; in TCRdb, only in-frame clones are kept and a portion is missing. This repertoire shows approximately 150,000 clones, roughly 75% found once; its top ten account for roughly 12%. The specimen sequenced was PBMCs. These receptors were collected from a man younger than 35 in good health and CMV-seropositive. Each CDR3 is given with its conserved first and last residue. The order of the fields is J gene, D gene, V gene, clone size, CDR3 protein, CDR3 DNA. D genes are given only for firm matches. Clone size appears in some rows only: once, few, many, or a class for an expanded clone.

>TRBJ1-5|-|TRBV1|-
CTSSQNTRGRDRGEISNQPQHF
TGCACCAGCAGCCAAAACACCAGGGGTCGAGACAGGGGAGAAATTAGCAATCAGCCCCAGCATTTT
>TRBJ2-3|-|TRBV30|-
CAWGRDTQYF
TGTGCCTGGGGTAGAGATACGCAGTATTTT
>TRBJ2-7|TRBD2|TRBV6-5|-
CASSYSAGEREQYF
TGTGCCAGCAGTTACTCGGCGGGAGAACGCGAGCAGTACTTC
>TRBJ2-5|TRBD1|TRBV5-8|-
CASSGTGTGGETQYF
TGTGCCAGCAGCGGTACCGGGACAGGGGGAGAGACCCAGTACTTC
>TRBJ2-1|-|TRBV6-4|-
CASSDSPADNEQFF
TGTGCCAGCAGTGACTCACCTGCGGACAATGAGCAGTTCTTC
>TRBJ2-7|TRBD1|TRBV19|-
CASSEAGGPYEQYF
TGTGCCAGTAGCGAAGCAGGGGGCCCCTACGAGCAGTACTTC
>TRBJ1-2|-|TRBV29-1|-
CSVVTTNYGYPF
TGCAGCGTTGTCACTACTAACTATGGCTACCCCTTC
>TRBJ2-2|TRBD2|TRBV28|-
CASKPPRGGRNTGELFF
TGTGCCAGCAAACCCCCCCGGGGGGGAAGGAACACCGGGGAGCTGTTTTTT
>TRBJ2-6|-|TRBV5-5|few
CASSYHPGGAFRSGANVLTF
TGTGCCAGCAGCTACCACCCAGGCGGGGCTTTCCGCTCTGGGGCCAACGTCCTGACTTTC
>TRBJ2-5|TRBD2|TRBV7-2|-
CASSTPSGQETQYF
TGTGCCAGCAGCACGCCTAGCGGCCAAGAGACCCAGTACTTC
>TRBJ1-2|TRBD1|TRBV28|-
CASRTLTGKANYGYTF
TGTGCCAGCAGGACACTGACAGGGAAAGCTAACTATGGCTACACCTTC
>TRBJ2-3|-|TRBV9|-
CASSGSGATDTQYF
TGTGCCAGCAGCGGTAGCGGAGCCACAGATACGCAGTATTTT
>TRBJ1-5|-|TRBV28|few
CASRKGWGQPQHF
TGTGCCAGCCGGAAGGGGTGGGGTCAGCCCCAGCATTTT
>TRBJ1-3|-|TRBV19|few
CASSRDRDTGNTIYF
TGTGCCAGTAGTAGAGACCGGGACACTGGAAACACCATATATTTT
>TRBJ2-3|TRBD2|TRBV30|-
CAWSLTSGSRVDTQYF
TGTGCCTGGAGCCTAACTAGCGGGAGTAGAGTAGATACGCAGTATTTT
>TRBJ2-4|TRBD2|TRBV11-2|once
CASSLDRDYKNIQYF
TGTGCCAGCAGCTTAGACCGGGACTACAAAAACATTCAGTACTTC
>TRBJ2-1|TRBD1|TRBV5-1|-
CASSLWDRPGDEQFF
TGCGCCAGCAGCTTGTGGGACAGGCCTGGGGATGAGCAGTTCTTC
>TRBJ1-4|-|TRBV7-9|-
CASSLLGPPSNNEKLFF
TGTGCCAGCAGCTTACTTGGCCCACCCTCGAATAATGAAAAACTGTTTTTT
>TRBJ2-5|TRBD1|TRBV7-9|-
CASSEWTGGFETQYF
TGTGCCAGCAGCGAATGGACAGGGGGCTTCGAGACCCAGTACTTC
>TRBJ2-2|TRBD2|TRBV5-1|-
CASSGTSGSTGELFF
TGCGCCAGCAGCGGTACTAGCGGGAGTACCGGGGAGCTGTTTTTT
>TRBJ2-3|-|TRBV28|-
CASSFDGRRADTQYF
TGTGCCAGCAGTTTCGACGGGAGAAGAGCAGATACGCAGTATTTT
>TRBJ1-1|-|TRBV5-6|-
CASSLRGTEAFF
TGTGCCAGCAGCTTGCGGGGGACTGAAGCTTTCTTT
>TRBJ2-7|-|TRBV5-1|-
CASSLATAYEQYF
TGCGCCAGCAGCTTGGCGACAGCCTACGAGCAGTACTTC
>TRBJ1-2|TRBD1|TRBV7-8|-
CASSRDRGQNYGYTF
TGTGCCAGCAGCCGGGACAGGGGCCAGAACTATGGCTACACCTTC
>TRBJ2-7|TRBD2|TRBV18|-
CASSRLAGATDPHEQYF
TGTGCCAGCTCAAGACTAGCGGGCGCCACCGATCCTCACGAGCAGTACTTC
>TRBJ2-7|-|TRBV7-2|-
CASRQSDYSYEQYF
TGTGCCAGCAGACAGAGTGATTACTCCTACGAGCAGTACTTC
>TRBJ2-7|TRBD1|TRBV5-4|-
CASRPTGTYEQYF
TGTGCCAGCAGACCGACAGGGACCTACGAGCAGTACTTC
>TRBJ2-2|TRBD1|TRBV6-4|-
CASSRQTGGTGELFF
TGTGCCAGCAGCCGACAAACAGGGGGGACCGGGGAGCTGTTTTTT
>TRBJ2-7|TRBD1|TRBV4-2|-
CASSQVGGQGAREQYF
TGTGCCAGCAGCCAAGTAGGGGGACAGGGGGCTCGGGAGCAGTACTTC
>TRBJ2-7|TRBD2|TRBV7-2|-
CASSPDASGSSYEQYF
TGTGCCAGCAGCCCCGACGCTAGCGGGAGCTCCTACGAGCAGTACTTC
>TRBJ2-2|-|TRBV7-3|-
CASSFSGATNTGELFF
TGTGCCAGCAGCTTCAGTGGGGCCACGAACACCGGGGAGCTGTTTTTT
>TRBJ1-5|TRBD1|TRBV23-1|few
CASRRDREIGNQPQHF
TGCGCCAGCCGACGGGACAGGGAGATTGGCAATCAGCCCCAGCATTTT
>TRBJ1-5|TRBD1|TRBV28|-
CASSLYRGDNQPQHF
TGTGCCAGCAGTTTGTACAGGGGTGACAATCAGCCCCAGCATTTT
>TRBJ1-6|-|TRBV2|-
CASSGGNGQSSPLHF
TGTGCCAGCAGTGGCGGAAATGGCCAGAGTTCACCCCTCCACTTT
>TRBJ1-1|-|TRBV10-3|once
CAISELDEAFF
TGTGCCATCAGTGAGTTAGATGAAGCTTTCTTT
>TRBJ1-3|-|TRBV28|few
CAASGNTIYF
TGTGCAGCTTCCGGAAACACCATATATTTT
>TRBJ1-1|-|TRBV7-9|-
CSSRVLTWEAFF
TGTTCCAGCAGGGTACTAACGTGGGAAGCTTTCTTT
>TRBJ2-5|TRBD2|TRBV5-1|once
CASSHFSGGKETQYF
TGCGCTAGCTCTCACTTTAGCGGGGGTAAAGAGACCCAGTACTTC
>TRBJ2-1|-|TRBV5-1|-
CASHSPSQGNNEQFF
TGCGCCAGCCACTCCCCGTCCCAGGGGAACAATGAGCAGTTCTTC
>TRBJ2-7|-|TRBV6-1|-
CASSEVPYYEQYF
TGTGCCAGCAGTGAAGTACCCTACTACGAGCAGTACTTC
>TRBJ2-7|TRBD1|TRBV19|-
CASSSRTGGGTYEQYF
TGTGCCAGTAGTTCGAGGACAGGGGGCGGAACTTACGAGCAGTACTTC
>TRBJ2-7|TRBD1|TRBV7-6|-
CASSLDRGRLNEQYF
TGTGCCAGCAGCCTTGACAGGGGGCGCTTAAACGAGCAGTACTTC
>TRBJ2-7|TRBD2|TRBV11-2|-
CASSLVGLGNEQYF
TGTGCCAGCAGCTTAGTGGGACTAGGGAACGAGCAGTACTTC
>TRBJ1-1|-|TRBV18|-
CASSPKGGENTEAFF
TGTGCCAGCTCACCAAAGGGGGGGGAGAACACTGAAGCTTTCTTT
>TRBJ2-2|-|TRBV7-9|-
CSSSLARFAPGELFF
TGTTCCAGCAGCTTAGCGCGGTTCGCCCCCGGGGAGCTGTTTTTT
>TRBJ2-7|-|TRBV30|-
CAWSAGDLNEQYF
TGTGCCTGGAGTGCAGGGGATCTGAACGAGCAGTACTTC
>TRBJ1-1|-|TRBV10-3|few
CASSGISTEAFF
TGTGCCAGCTCCGGGATAAGCACTGAAGCTTTCTTT
>TRBJ2-7|TRBD1|TRBV27|-
CASRGGWNEQYF
TGTGCCAGCAGAGGGGGCTGGAACGAGCAGTACTTC